Listed below are T cell receptor beta chains from one sample, sequenced in a study of early T cells in non-severe SARS-CoV-2 infection. TCRdb called the 5' RACE reads again in MiXCR, with one record for every CDR3 protein. The sample has 70,000 to 95,000 distinct CDR3 sequences, about 14% seen once. The sequenced material came from whole blood. Every receptor here comes from an adult who was a healthcare worker with PCR-confirmed SARS-CoV-2 infection or an uninfected control (not recorded which). Each CDR3 is given with its conserved first and last residue. D genes are given only for firm matches.

TRBV30	NA	TRBJ1-6	CASQGDILDSPLHF
TRBV5-8	NA	TRBJ1-1	CASSFSGTLNTEAFF
TRBV12-5	NA	TRBJ1-1	CASGFRDGREAFF
TRBV4-1	TRBD2	TRBJ2-3	CASSQDPSGEVSSGTDTQYF
TRBV18	NA	TRBJ2-3	CASSPAADTQYF
TRBV20-1	NA	TRBJ2-2	CSASLTNTGELFF
TRBV19	NA	TRBJ1-6	CASSITHNSPLHF
TRBV9	NA	TRBJ1-2	CASSVDGRGLYGYTF
TRBV11-1	TRBD1	TRBJ2-7	CASSRRDRGLYEQYF
TRBV7-9	NA	TRBJ2-3	CASSWPSKRGSTDTQYF
TRBV2	TRBD1	TRBJ2-4	CASSERQGAGENIQYF
TRBV7-3	NA	TRBJ2-1	CASSFRGLREQFF
TRBV5-1	NA	TRBJ1-1	CASSFGQLNTEAFF
TRBV7-9	NA	TRBJ2-1	CASSLDPQNGWIF
TRBV5-1	TRBD2	TRBJ2-1	CASSLGLAGPLPYNEQFF
TRBV29-1	NA	TRBJ2-2	CSVDLGNLNTGELFF
TRBV11-2	NA	TRBJ2-7	CASSSIYEQYF
TRBV27	TRBD2	TRBJ2-1	CASSKYPPDIAGGNNEQFF
TRBV7-2	NA	TRBJ1-1	CASSPLTVRVGEAFF
TRBV30	TRBD1	TRBJ1-5	CAWSVQGDQPQHF
TRBV5-6	NA	TRBJ2-5	CASSREDSSPGQETQYF
TRBV3-1	TRBD1	TRBJ2-5	CASSRDRIQETQYF
TRBV7-9	NA	TRBJ1-5	CASSSLNREQPQHF
TRBV10-3	NA	TRBJ2-5	CAISDPGQGTQYF
TRBV5-1	NA	TRBJ2-2	CASSAKGTGLAGELFF
TRBV5-1	NA	TRBJ2-3	CASSLRAAGADTQYF
TRBV29-1	TRBD1	TRBJ2-7	CSVGDRAYEQYF
TRBV6-6	TRBD1	TRBJ1-5	CASSYGTGADSNQPQHF
TRBV27	NA	TRBJ1-1	CASKFWGGAADTEAFF
TRBV7-3	NA	TRBJ2-3	CASSSATDTQYF
TRBV11-2	TRBD1	TRBJ1-2	CASSSSDRGRGYTF
TRBV6-2/TRBV6-3	TRBD2	TRBJ2-3	CASSRLAESTDTQYF
TRBV12-3/TRBV12-4	NA	TRBJ1-2	CASSRGSGYTF